One TCR beta chain is described in this entry. Its matching antigen is unknown. This entry belongs to a study of graft-versus-host responses after intestinal transplantation. Overall study: Multivisceral, liver-intestinal, or isolated intestinal transplants were performed in recipients.

CDR1 is SGHDT and CDR2 is YYEEEE in the germline V gene. The CDR3 is 13 residues long. V lost 2 bases and J lost 7, with 12 bases in between. Assay used: immunoSEQ multiplex PCR; TCRdb lists only in-frame clones, some missing. The table lists around 130,000 clones, around 90% of them singletons, with over 0.15% in the top ten. Regarding the study as a whole: Recipient marrow contained GvH clones, some of which appeared first in ileum or blood. The presence of high graft-versus-host to host-versus-graft clonal ratios in allografts characterized patients with graft-donor T cell macrochimerism. Association was observed between peak circulating GvH clone levels and early post-transplant HvG declines.

The origin of this receptor is a human donor who received an intestinal transplant. The sample was unstimulated CD4+ T cells sorted from spleen or lymph node cells, taken before intestinal transplant. The V and J genes are TRBV5-6 and TRBJ1-2; D unclear. The CDR3 DNA follows: TGTGCCAGCAGCTTTGGCAGGTGGGCTGGCTACACCTTC. Protein: CASSFGRWAGYTF.